This T cell receptor (beta chain) was identified during a study of read filtering for tumor transcriptome and immune sequencing. Overall study results and limits: This fraction held mixed bone marrow immune cells after CD138-negative sorting. Dropping single-read clonotypes raised IR-seq and RNA-seq shared-clonotype correlation.

Molecular barcoded adaptors covering alpha/delta and beta/gamma chains were used on roughly 400 ng RNA. TCRdb analysed the reads with MiXCR anew, one entry per CDR3 protein. The table shows some 43,000 distinct CDR3 sequences, with roughly 13% occurring only once. This clonotype was counted once. What it recognizes is unknown. The TCR sequence derives from a donor aged 40 or older with multiple myeloma. Source material: a population of CD138-negative cells sorted from bone marrow.

The chain's CDR3 is CSARDQGGTDTQYF. Here the CDR3 DNA reads TGCAGTGCTAGAGATCAGGGTGGCACAGATACGCAGTATTTT. This sequence joins TRBV20-1 and TRBJ2-3; D may be TRBD1 (5 bases). This CDR3 has 14 amino acids. Germline values: CDR1 DFQATT, CDR2 SNEGSKA (reference sequence). V lost 0 bases to trimming and J lost 1 base, with 8 bases between them.